This TCR beta chain derives from a study of control samples from healthy donors and cancer patients. Here immunoSEQ multiplex PCR was the method, and the copy in TCRdb shows in-frame clones only, minus some. The sample includes around 170,000 clones, almost 90% of them seen just once. After removal of 6 bases from V and 4 bases from J, the junction contained 5 bases not matched to a gene. Germline V lookup: CDR1 ENHRY, CDR2 SYGVKD. This CDR3 comprises 14 residues. This receptor was taken from a woman in her 50s in good health. The sequenced material came from blood. The chain is built from TRBV10-3 and TRBJ1-4, with 7 bases that match TRBD1. This CDR3 is CAIREGALNEKLFF. The CDR3 nucleotides read TGTGCCATCAGAGAGGGGGCGCTTAATGAAAAACTGTTTTTT.